These 18 T cell receptor beta chains originate from one sample sequenced in a study of blood T cell repertoires in COVID-19. Clones were sequenced by immunoSEQ multiplex PCR, and TCRdb holds only the in-frame ones, with some missing. The sample carries about 260,000 clones, about 80% recorded once. The sample taken for sequencing was peripheral blood. The source is a woman aged 45-60 years who had recovered from COVID-19.

This clone occurred once. The J gene is TRBJ2-3, the V gene TRBV7-8; 13 positions agree with TRBD2. The CDR3 is 15 amino acids. V trimming: 5 bases; J trimming: 8 bases; junction bases outside the gene matches: 7. Germline loops: CDR1 SGHVS, CDR2 FQNEAQ. Written as DNA, the CDR3 is TGTGCCAGCAGCCGAGGGACTAGCGGGACTGGTACGCAGTATTTT. Translating gives CASSRGTSGTGTQYF.

The DNA of the CDR3 is TGTGCCAGCGCCTGGGATGCAATTTCCGTACGGCGGGAGTTCGGTGAGCAGTTCTTC. Protein sequence: CASAWDAISVRREFGEQFF. The V gene is TRBV11-3, the J gene TRBJ2-1; TRBD2 agrees at 7 bases. Germline V gene sequence: CDR1 SGHNT, CDR2 YENEEA. The CDR3 is 19 residues long. Unmatched junction bases numbered 28, after V lost 8 bases and J lost 9 bases. Together with reference TRBV11-3 and TRBJ2-1, the CDR3 gives the full variable domain: EAGVVQSPRYKIIEKKQPVAFWCNPISGHNTLYWYLQNLGQGPELLIRYENEEAVDDSQLPKDRFSAERLKGVDSTLKIQPAELGDSAVYLCASAWDAISVRREFGEQFFGPGTRLTVL.

In its sample, this clone was seen a few times. J is TRBJ2-1 and V is TRBV24-1, with 14 bases matching TRBD2. Looked up from germline, CDR1 is KGHDR and CDR2 is SFDVKD. V was clipped by 4 bases and J by 6 bases; unmatched bases: 10. CDR3 length: 18 amino acids. The CDR3 region has the DNA TGTGCCACCAGTGAGCCAAGGACTAGCGGGGGGCCGGGCAATGAGCAGTTCTTC. This codes for CATSEPRTSGGPGNEQFF.

This rearrangement joins TRBV28 to TRBJ1-4; tentatively, D is TRBD1 (6 bases). Germline CDR1 is MDHEN and CDR2 is SYDVKM. The CDR3 covers 14 residues. The V end was cut by 1 base, the J end by 9 bases, with 12 bases between. CDR3 DNA sequence: TGTGCCAGCAGTTTATCCCAGGACAGCCAAAAACTGTTTTTT. This encodes CASSLSQDSQKLFF.

The V gene is TRBV11-2, the J gene TRBJ2-5; 7 positions agree with TRBD2. The germline V gene has CDR1 SGHAT and CDR2 FQNNGV. CDR3 size: 15 residues. The ends lost 4 bases at V and 5 bases at J; junction bases unmatched: 10. DNA for the CDR3: TGTGCCAGCAGCTCTTGGGGAGGGTCTGGGGAGACCCAGTACTTC. Translating gives CASSSWGGSGETQYF.

For this clone: This same CDR3 is encoded by further DNA sequences in the sample. The chain carries TRBV10-3 and TRBJ2-5; weak D call: TRBD1 (6 bases). Germline V gene lookup returns CDR1 ENHRY and CDR2 SYGVKD. Deletions cut 0 bases from V and 1 base from J, with 9 bases between. CDR3 length: 15 residues. DNA of the CDR3: TGTGCCATCAGTGAGTCGACAGGAACCCAAGAGACCCAGTACTTC. Its protein is CAISESTGTQETQYF.

The rearrangement uses TRBV19 and TRBJ1-5, with D possibly being TRBD1 (6 bases). Trimming took off 11 bases at V and 4 bases at J, with 9 bases between the two ends. Germline V lookup: CDR1 LNHDA, CDR2 SQIVND (reference sequence). The CDR3 has 11 residues. CDR3 DNA: TGTGCCTCAAGGGGGAATCAGCCCCAGCATTTT. Protein: CASRGNQPQHF.

The chain is built from TRBV6-6 and TRBJ2-7, with D perhaps matching TRBD2 (6 bases). Looked up from germline, CDR1 is MNHNY and CDR2 is SVGAGI (reference sequence). V dropped 5 bases and J dropped 6 bases, with 20 bases sitting between them. The CDR3 has 15 residues. The CDR3 bases are TGTGCCAGCAGTGCCCCGACTAGGGGTGATTTCGAGCAGTACTTC. This translates into CASSAPTRGDFEQYF.

This chain connects TRBV6-5 to TRBJ1-2; no definite D call. Germline CDR1 MNHEY, CDR2 SVGAGI. This CDR3 comprises 14 residues. V shed 0 bases and J shed 6 bases, with 11 bases lying between them. The CDR3 nucleotides read TGTGCCAGCAGTTACTCGCCGTCGGGAGATGGCTACACCTTC. The encoded protein is CASSYSPSGDGYTF.

This clone has a single count. The genes are TRBV7-9 and TRBJ2-1; TRBD2 matches 8 bases. CDR1 is SEHNR and CDR2 is FQNEAQ in the germline V gene (reference sequence). V dropped 4 bases and J dropped 9; count of bases not matched to a gene: 14. There are 16 residues in the CDR3. CDR3 in amino acids: CASSSALSGGWGEQFF. CDR3 coding DNA: TGTGCCAGCAGCTCCGCGCTCAGCGGGGGCTGGGGTGAGCAGTTCTTC.

The V call is TRBV7-3, the J call TRBJ2-3, with 14 positions matching TRBD2. CDR3 length: 16 amino acids. Trimming at V came to 5 bases and at J to 5 bases, leaving 6 bases not matched to a gene. From germline, CDR1 is SGHTA and CDR2 FQGTGA. CDR3 coding DNA: TGTGCCAGCAGCCCCCGACTAGCGGGAGGGCTAGATACGCAGTATTTT. Encoded protein: CASSPRLAGGLDTQYF.

This chain uses TRBV6-5 with TRBJ1-2; 7 bases fit TRBD1. The CDR3 length is 13 residues. Unmatched junction bases numbered 5, after V lost 6 bases and J lost 4 bases. Germline CDR1 reads MNHEY; CDR2 reads SVGAGI. CDR3 bases: TGTGCCAGCAGCCGGGACAGCCTCTATGGCTACACCTTC. Protein product: CASSRDSLYGYTF.

This clone was seen repeatedly, ten times or more. The chain combines TRBV5-1 with TRBJ1-2; 7 bases align to TRBD1. Germline CDR1 is SGHRS and CDR2 is YFSETQ. Trimming took 1 base from V and 1 from J; bases not matched to a gene: 4. This CDR3 has 15 residues. CDR3 DNA: TGCGCCAGCAGCTTGCAGGGGGACAGTAACTATGGCTACACCTTC. It encodes CASSLQGDSNYGYTF.

This chain joins TRBV7-6 and TRBJ2-4; 9 bases agree with TRBD1. V lost 5 bases to trimming and J lost 9 bases; unmatched junction nucleotides: 11. The CDR3 extends over 15 amino acids. Looked up from germline, CDR1 is SGHVS and CDR2 is FNYEAQ. CDR3 nucleotide sequence: TGTGCCAGCAGCGCCACGGGACAGGGAAATGGCATTCAGTACTTC. This gives the protein CASSATGQGNGIQYF.

J is TRBJ2-7 and V is TRBV21-1; TRBD1, as called in the table, went unchecked against the DNA. TRBV21-1 is an annotated pseudogene. The CDR3 has 15 residues. CDR3 in DNA: TGTGCCAGCATATCCCCGGGACAGGGGTTCTACGAGCAGTACTTC. It codes for CASISPGQGFYEQYF.

J is TRBJ2-7 and V is TRBV6-6; TRBD2 aligns across 9 bases. With 6 bases clipped from V and 5 bases from J, the junction kept 14 bases outside the gene matches. The CDR3 totals 16 residues. Germline lookup yields CDR1 MNHNY and CDR2 SVGAGI (reference sequence). The CDR3 is CASSPLAGRGSHEQYF. CDR3 nucleotides: TGTGCCAGCAGCCCACTAGCGGGCCGGGGGAGTCACGAGCAGTACTTC.

This clone was picked up a small number of times. The J gene is TRBJ1-1, the V gene TRBV7-3; the match to TRBD1 covers 9 bases. The CDR3 covers 12 residues. V lost 5 bases, J lost 10 bases, and 5 bases stayed unmatched. The germline V gene encodes CDR1 SGHTA and CDR2 FQGTGA. CDR3 in amino acids: CASSPGTGRAFF. CDR3 in DNA: TGTGCCAGCAGCCCAGGGACAGGGAGAGCTTTCTTT. Full variable domain (outside the CDR3, taken from reference TRBV7-3 and TRBJ1-1): GAGVSQTPSNKVTEKGKYVELRCDPISGHTALYWYRQSLGQGPEFLIYFQGTGAADDSGLPNDRFFAVRPEGSVSTLKIQRTERGDSAVYLCASSPGTGRAFFGQGTRLTVV.

The chain employs TRBV5-1 and TRBJ2-7, with D possibly being TRBD2 (5 bases). Trimming shortened V by 0 bases and J by 3 bases, and 13 bases separated the two germline ends. The length of the CDR3 is 15 residues. CDR1 and CDR2 (germline): SGHRS, YFSETQ. CDR3 sequence (DNA): TGCGCCAGCAGCTTGGGGCCTTACGAGGGCTACGAGCAGTACTTC. Amino acids: CASSLGPYEGYEQYF.